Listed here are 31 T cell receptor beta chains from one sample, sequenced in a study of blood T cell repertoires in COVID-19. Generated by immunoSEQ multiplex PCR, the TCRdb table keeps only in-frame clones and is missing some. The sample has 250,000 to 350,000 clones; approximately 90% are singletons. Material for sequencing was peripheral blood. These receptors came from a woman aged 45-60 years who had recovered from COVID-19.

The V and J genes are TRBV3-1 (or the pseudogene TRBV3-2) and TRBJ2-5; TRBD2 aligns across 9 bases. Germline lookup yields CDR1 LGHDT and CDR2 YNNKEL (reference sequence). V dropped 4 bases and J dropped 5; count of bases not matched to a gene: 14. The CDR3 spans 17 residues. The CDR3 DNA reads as TGTGCCAGCAGCCCCTCAGCGCGGGGGGGCGAACGGGAGACCCAGTACTTC. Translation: CASSPSARGGERETQYF.

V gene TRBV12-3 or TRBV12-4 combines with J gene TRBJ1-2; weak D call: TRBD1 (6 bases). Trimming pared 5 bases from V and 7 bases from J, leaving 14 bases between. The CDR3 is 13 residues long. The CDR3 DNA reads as TGTGCCAGCAGTAGCAGGGGCTTAGTTGGCTACACCTTC. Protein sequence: CASSSRGLVGYTF.

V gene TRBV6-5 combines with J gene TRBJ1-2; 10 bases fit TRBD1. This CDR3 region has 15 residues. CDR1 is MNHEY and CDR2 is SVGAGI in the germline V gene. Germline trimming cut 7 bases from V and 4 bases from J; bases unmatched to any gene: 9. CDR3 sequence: CASTILGQGGYGYTF. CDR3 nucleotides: TGTGCCAGCACCATCCTCGGACAGGGGGGCTATGGCTACACCTTC.

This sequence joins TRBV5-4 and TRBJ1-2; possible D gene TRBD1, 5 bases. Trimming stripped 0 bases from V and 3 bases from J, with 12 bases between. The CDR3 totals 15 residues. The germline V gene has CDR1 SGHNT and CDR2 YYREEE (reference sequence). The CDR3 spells CASSLDPRVDYGYTF. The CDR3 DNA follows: TGTGCCAGCAGCTTGGACCCCAGGGTGGACTATGGCTACACCTTC. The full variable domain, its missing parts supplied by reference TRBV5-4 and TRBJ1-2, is ETGVTQSPTHLIKTRGQQVTLRCSSQSGHNTVSWYQQALGQGPQFIFQYYREEENGRGNFPPRFSGLQFPNYSSELNVNALELDDSALYLCASSLDPRVDYGYTFGSGTRLTVV.

CDR3: CASRRRQYSYEQYF. CDR3 in DNA: TGTGCCAGCAGGAGAAGACAGTATTCCTACGAGCAGTACTTC. V gene TRBV28 combines with J gene TRBJ2-7; TRBD1 might be the D (5 bases). Germline V gene lookup returns CDR1 MDHEN and CDR2 SYDVKM. V lost 6 bases to trimming and J lost 1 base, with 13 bases between them. The CDR3 sequence is 14 residues long.

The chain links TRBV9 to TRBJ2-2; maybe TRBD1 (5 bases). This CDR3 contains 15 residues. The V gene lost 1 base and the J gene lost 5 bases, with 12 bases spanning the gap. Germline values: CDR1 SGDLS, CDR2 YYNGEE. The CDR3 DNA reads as TGTGCCAGCAGCGTACCGCAGGGCCCAACCGGGGAGCTGTTTTTT. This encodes CASSVPQGPTGELFF.

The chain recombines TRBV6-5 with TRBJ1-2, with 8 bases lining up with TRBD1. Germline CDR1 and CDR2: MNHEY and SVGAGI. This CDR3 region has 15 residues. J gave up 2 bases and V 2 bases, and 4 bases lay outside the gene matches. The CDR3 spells CASSYTGGANYGYTF. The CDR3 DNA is TGTGCCAGCAGTTACACAGGGGGAGCGAACTATGGCTACACCTTC.

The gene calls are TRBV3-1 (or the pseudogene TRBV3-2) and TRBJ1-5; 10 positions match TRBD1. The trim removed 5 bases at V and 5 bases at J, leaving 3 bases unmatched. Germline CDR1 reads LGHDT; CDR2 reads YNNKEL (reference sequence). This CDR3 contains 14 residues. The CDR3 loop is CASSGGQGYQPQHF. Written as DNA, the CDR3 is TGTGCCAGCAGCGGGGGACAGGGGTATCAGCCCCAGCATTTT.

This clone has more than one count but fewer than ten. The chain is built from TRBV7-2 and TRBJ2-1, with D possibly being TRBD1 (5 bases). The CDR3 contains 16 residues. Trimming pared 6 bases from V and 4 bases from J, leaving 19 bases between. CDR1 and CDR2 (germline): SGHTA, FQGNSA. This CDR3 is CASRVTVWSSYNEQFF. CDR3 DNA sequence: TGTGCCAGCAGGGTGACAGTCTGGAGCTCGTACAATGAGCAGTTCTTC.

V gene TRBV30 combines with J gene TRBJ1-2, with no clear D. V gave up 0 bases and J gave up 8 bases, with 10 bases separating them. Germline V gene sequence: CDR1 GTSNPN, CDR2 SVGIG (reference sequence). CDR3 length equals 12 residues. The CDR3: CAWSVLNGGYTF. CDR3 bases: TGTGCCTGGAGTGTATTAAACGGGGGCTACACCTTC.

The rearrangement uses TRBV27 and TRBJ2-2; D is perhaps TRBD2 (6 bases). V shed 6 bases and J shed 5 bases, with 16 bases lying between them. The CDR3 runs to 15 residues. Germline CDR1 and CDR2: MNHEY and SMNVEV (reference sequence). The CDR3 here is CASRKGGDGTGELFF. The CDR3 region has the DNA TGTGCCAGCAGAAAAGGAGGGGACGGGACCGGGGAGCTGTTTTTT.

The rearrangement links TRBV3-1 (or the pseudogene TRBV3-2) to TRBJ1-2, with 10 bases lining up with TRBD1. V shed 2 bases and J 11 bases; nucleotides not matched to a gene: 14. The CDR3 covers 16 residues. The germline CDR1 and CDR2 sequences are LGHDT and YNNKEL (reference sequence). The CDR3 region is CASSQTLMGQGMRYTF. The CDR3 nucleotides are TGTGCCAGCAGCCAAACCTTAATGGGACAGGGGATGAGGTACACCTTC.

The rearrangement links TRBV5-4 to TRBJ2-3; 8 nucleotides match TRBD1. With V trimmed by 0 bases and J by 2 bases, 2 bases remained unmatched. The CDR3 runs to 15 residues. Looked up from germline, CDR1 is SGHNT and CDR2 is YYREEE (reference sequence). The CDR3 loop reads CASSLGQGITDTQYF. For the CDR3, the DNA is TGTGCCAGCAGCTTGGGACAGGGGATCACAGATACGCAGTATTTT.

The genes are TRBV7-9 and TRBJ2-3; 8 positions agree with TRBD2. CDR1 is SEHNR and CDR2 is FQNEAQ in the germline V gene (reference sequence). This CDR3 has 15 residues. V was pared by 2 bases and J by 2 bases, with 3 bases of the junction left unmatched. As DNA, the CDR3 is TGTGCCAGCAGCTTATTGCGGGGGGACACAGATACGCAGTATTTT. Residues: CASSLLRGDTDTQYF.

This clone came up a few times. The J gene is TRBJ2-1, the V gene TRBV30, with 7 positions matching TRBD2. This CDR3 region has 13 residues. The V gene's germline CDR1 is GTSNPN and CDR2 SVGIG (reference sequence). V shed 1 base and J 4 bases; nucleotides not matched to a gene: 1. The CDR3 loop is CAWSGGLYNEQFF. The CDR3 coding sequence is TGTGCCTGGAGTGGGGGACTATACAATGAGCAGTTCTTC.

The CDR3 DNA reads TGTGCCAGCAGTTTCTCGGGGACAGGGTCGAGTTTCTATAATTCACCCCTCCACTTT. Protein: CASSFSGTGSSFYNSPLHF. The chain uses TRBV27 and TRBJ1-6, with TRBD1 matching over 9 bases. The CDR3 length is 19 residues. With V trimmed by 3 bases and J by 3 bases, 12 bases remained unmatched. CDR1 MNHEY and CDR2 SMNVEV come from the germline V gene (reference sequence).

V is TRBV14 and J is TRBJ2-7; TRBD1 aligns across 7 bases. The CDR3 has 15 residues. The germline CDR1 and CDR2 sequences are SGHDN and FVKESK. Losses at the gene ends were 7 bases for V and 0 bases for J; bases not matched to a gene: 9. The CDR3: CASTAKGAGSYEQYF. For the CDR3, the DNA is TGTGCCAGCACCGCCAAGGGGGCGGGCTCCTACGAGCAGTACTTC.

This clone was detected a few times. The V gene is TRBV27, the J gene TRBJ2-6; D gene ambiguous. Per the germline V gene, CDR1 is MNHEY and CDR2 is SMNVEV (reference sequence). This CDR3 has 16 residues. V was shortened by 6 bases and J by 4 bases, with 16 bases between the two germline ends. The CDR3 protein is CASRRIFDNGANVLTF. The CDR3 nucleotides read TGTGCCAGCAGACGGATCTTCGACAACGGGGCCAACGTCCTGACTTTC. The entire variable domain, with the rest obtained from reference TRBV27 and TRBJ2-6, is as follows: EAQVTQNPRYLITVTGKKLTVTCSQNMNHEYMSWYRQDPGLGLRQIYYSMNVEVTDKGDVPEGYKVSRKEKRNFPLILESPSPNQTSLYFCASRRIFDNGANVLTFGAGSRLTVL.

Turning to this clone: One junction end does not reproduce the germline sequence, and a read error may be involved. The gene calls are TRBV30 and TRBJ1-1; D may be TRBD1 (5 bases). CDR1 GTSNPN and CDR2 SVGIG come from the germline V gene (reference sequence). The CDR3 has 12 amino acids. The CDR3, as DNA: TGTGCCTGGAGTCGAGACAGTTTTGAAACTTTCTTT. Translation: CAWSRDSFETFF.

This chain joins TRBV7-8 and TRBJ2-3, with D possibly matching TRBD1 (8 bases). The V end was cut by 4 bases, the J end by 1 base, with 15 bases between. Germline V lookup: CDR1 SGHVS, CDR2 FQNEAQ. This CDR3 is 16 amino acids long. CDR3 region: CASSSRTGRGTDTQYF. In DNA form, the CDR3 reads TGTGCCAGCAGCTCCCGGACAGGGAGGGGCACAGATACGCAGTATTTT.

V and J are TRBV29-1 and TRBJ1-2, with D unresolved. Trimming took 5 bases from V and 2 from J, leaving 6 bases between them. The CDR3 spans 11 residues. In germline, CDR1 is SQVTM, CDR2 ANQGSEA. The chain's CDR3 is CSVWENYGYTF. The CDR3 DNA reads TGCAGCGTTTGGGAGAACTATGGCTACACCTTC. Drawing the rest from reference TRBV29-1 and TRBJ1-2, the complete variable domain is SAVISQKPSRDICQRGTSLTIQCQVDSQVTMMFWYRQQPGQSLTLIATANQGSEATYESGFVIDKFPISRPNLTFSTLTVSNMSPEDSSIYLCSVWENYGYTFGSGTRLTVV.

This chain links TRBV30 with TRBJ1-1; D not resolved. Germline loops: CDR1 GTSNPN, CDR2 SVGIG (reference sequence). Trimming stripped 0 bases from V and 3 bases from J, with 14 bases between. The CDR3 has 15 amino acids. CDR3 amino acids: CAWSVLSGIDTEAFF. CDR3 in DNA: TGTGCCTGGAGTGTACTTTCGGGGATTGACACTGAAGCTTTCTTT. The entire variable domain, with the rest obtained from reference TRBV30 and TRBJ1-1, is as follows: SQTIHQWPATLVQPVGSPLSLECTVEGTSNPNLYWYRQAAGRGLQLLFYSVGIGQISSEVPQNLSASRPQDRQFILSSKKLLLSDSGFYLCAWSVLSGIDTEAFFGQGTRLTVV.

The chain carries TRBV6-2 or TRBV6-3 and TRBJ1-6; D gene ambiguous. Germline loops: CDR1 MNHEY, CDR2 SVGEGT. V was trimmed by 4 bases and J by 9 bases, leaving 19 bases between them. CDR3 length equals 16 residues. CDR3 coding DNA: TGTGCCAGCAGTTTAGAAGGAGCCCTCAACGGTTCACCCCTCCACTTT. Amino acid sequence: CASSLEGALNGSPLHF.

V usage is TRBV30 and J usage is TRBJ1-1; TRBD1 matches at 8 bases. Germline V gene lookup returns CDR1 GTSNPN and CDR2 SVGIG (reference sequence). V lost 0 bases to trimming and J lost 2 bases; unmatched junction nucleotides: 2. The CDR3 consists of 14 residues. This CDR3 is CAWSVGTGNTEAFF. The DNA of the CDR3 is TGTGCCTGGAGTGTAGGGACAGGAAACACTGAAGCTTTCTTT.

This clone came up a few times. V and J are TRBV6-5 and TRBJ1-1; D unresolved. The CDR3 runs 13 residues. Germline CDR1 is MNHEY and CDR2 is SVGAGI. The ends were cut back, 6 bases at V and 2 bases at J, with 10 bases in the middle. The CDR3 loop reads CASSLLRNTEAFF. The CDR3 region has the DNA TGTGCCAGCAGCCTACTCCGTAACACTGAAGCTTTCTTT.

The CDR3 protein is CASSGDRDRDEQYF. The CDR3 nucleotides read TGTGCCAGCAGTGGGGACAGGGATCGTGACGAGCAGTACTTC. The chain employs TRBV27 and TRBJ2-7; 9 bases are a match to TRBD1. Germline V gives CDR1 MNHEY, CDR2 SMNVEV (reference sequence). V shed 5 bases, J shed 5 bases, and the junction held 7 bases outside the gene matches. This CDR3 region has 14 residues.

The CDR3, as DNA: TGTGCCAGCAGTCCGAGGACAACTTACGAGCAGTACTTC. It specifies CASSPRTTYEQYF. V gene TRBV6-2 or TRBV6-3 combines with J gene TRBJ2-7; a weak D match, TRBD1 (5 bases). Germline assignment: CDR1 MNHEY and CDR2 SVGEGT. Trimming cost V 5 bases and J 4 bases, with 12 bases left between them. The CDR3 totals 13 residues.

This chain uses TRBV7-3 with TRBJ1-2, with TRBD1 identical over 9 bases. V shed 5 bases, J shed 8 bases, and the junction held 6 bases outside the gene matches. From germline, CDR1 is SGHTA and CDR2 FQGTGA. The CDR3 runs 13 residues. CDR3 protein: CASSPRQGGGYTF. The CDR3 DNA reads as TGTGCCAGCAGCCCTAGACAGGGGGGAGGCTACACCTTC.

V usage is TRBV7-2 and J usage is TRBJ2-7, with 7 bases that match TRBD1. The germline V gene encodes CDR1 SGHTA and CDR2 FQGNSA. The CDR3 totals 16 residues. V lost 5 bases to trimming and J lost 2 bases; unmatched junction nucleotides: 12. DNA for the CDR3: TGTGCCAGCAGCCCATCCCGATCGGACAGGACCTACGAGCAGTACTTC. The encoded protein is CASSPSRSDRTYEQYF.

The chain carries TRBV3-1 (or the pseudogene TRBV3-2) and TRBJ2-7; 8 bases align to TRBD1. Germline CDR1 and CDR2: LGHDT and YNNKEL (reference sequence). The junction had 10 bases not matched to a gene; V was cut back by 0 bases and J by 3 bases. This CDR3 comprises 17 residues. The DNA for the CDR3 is TGTGCCAGCAGCCAAGATAGTATGGGGACAGGATACTACGAGCAGTACTTC. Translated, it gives CASSQDSMGTGYYEQYF.

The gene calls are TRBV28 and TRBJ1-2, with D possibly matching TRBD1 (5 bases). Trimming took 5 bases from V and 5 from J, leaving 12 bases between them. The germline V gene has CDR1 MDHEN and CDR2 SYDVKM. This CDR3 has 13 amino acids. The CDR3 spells CASSLTPGYGYTF. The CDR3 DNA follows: TGTGCCAGCAGTCTAACCCCAGGGTATGGCTACACCTTC.